This TCR beta chain is drawn from a study of CD8+CD57+ T cells in acquired aplastic anemia. Study at large: Sorting CD4+ and CD8+ cells gave DNA averaging around 3 ug. Study-wide results and caveats: A set of approximately 29 CD8+ CDR3 sequences was shared between patients and controls, and these sequences appeared highly expressed in patients.

The CDR3 contains 14 residues. The V gene end was trimmed by 5 bases and the J gene end by 2 bases; junction bases not matched to a gene: 8. In germline, CDR1 is SQVTM, CDR2 ANQGSEA. Profiling of TCR beta VDJ combinations and CDR3 sequences used genomic DNA as template. TCRdb independently ran MiXCR on the reads; one entry per CDR3 protein. The sample shows 250,000 to 300,000 distinct CDR3 sequences, about 56% of them seen only once. This clonotype has a single count. Its antigen remains unknown. Sequenced material: sorted CD4+, CD8+, or CD8+CD57+ T cells (not recorded which) from PBMCs. This sequence was found in a human donor with severe aplastic anemia or a healthy control (not recorded which). This chain uses TRBV29-1 with TRBJ1-2, with 7 bases aligning to TRBD1. CDR3 nucleotides: TGCAGCGTTCCTCCGACAGGGCGAAACTATGGCTACACCTTC. Its translation is CSVPPTGRNYGYTF.